This T cell receptor beta chain was identified during a study of cytomegalovirus exposure and HLA in healthy donors. Looking at the study overall: One earlier analysis, a look at around 170 million T cells, found some 120 million unique TCR beta sequences.

Germline V lookup: CDR1 KGHSH, CDR2 LQKENI. The CDR3 is 15 residues long. V gave up 2 bases and J gave up 5 bases; unmatched junction bases: 7. Primers included in the PCR were 60 Vbeta and 13 Jbeta primers. Assay: immunoSEQ multiplex PCR; the TCRdb copy retains only in-frame clones and omits some. Among under 250,000 clones listed, roughly 85% were seen once. This clone showed up just once. Its antigen is as yet unknown. Study outcomes and limitations: Cytomegalovirus-associated TCR beta chains were listed, numbering 150 to 200. With further analysis later on, most CMV-associated TCR beta chains appeared HLA-restricted.

Sequenced: PBMCs. This chain connects TRBV18 to TRBJ2-7; 9 bases fit TRBD1. The clonotype was recovered from a male donor in good health and CMV-seronegative. The CDR3 DNA follows: TGTGCCAGCTCACCAGGGACAGGGTGGTTCCACGAGCAGTACTTC. Translated, it gives CASSPGTGWFHEQYF. The full variable domain, rest sourced from reference TRBV18 and TRBJ2-7, is NAGVMQNPRHLVRRRGQEARLRCSPMKGHSHVYWYRQLPEEGLKFMVYLQKENIIDESGMPKERFSAEFPKEGPSILRIQQVVRGDSAAYFCASSPGTGWFHEQYFGPGTRLTVT.